The sequence of this T cell receptor beta chain was determined in a study of blood T cell repertoires in COVID-19. For the study at large: Spain, Italy and the United States supplied samples that represented acute and convalescent COVID-19. The cDNA or gDNA used as material had been derived from T cells, B-cell-depleted T cells, or PBMCs.

Per the original data handling: Nucleated cell counts were estimated from reference gene primer amplification. The data were produced by immunoSEQ multiplex PCR, yet TCRdb's version contains in-frame clones alone and is incomplete. The DNA gave D and trimming, while V, J and clone size come from that table. The table records about 170,000 clones, about 85% of them present only once. V dropped 7 bases and J dropped 0 bases, with 7 bases sitting between them. The CDR3 runs 13 residues. Germline-derived CDR1 and CDR2 are ENHRY and SYGVKD. The J gene is TRBJ1-5, the V gene TRBV10-3; no firm D call. The material sequenced was peripheral blood. This receptor was taken from an elderly woman in a cohort sampled during active or convalescent COVID-19. The CDR3 nucleotides read TGTGCCATCAAGGAGAATAGCAATCAGCCCCAGCATTTT. Translated: CAIKENSNQPQHF.